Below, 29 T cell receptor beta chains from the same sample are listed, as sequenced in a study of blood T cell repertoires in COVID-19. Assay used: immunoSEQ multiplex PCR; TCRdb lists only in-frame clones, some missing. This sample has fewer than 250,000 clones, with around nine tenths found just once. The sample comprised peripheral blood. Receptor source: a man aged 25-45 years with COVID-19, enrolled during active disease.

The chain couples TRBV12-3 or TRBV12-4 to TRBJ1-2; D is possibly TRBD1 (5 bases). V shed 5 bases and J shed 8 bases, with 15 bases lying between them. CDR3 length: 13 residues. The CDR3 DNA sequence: TGTGCCAGCAGTACCCGAAGGGGAGGAGGCTACACCTTC. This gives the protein CASSTRRGGGYTF.

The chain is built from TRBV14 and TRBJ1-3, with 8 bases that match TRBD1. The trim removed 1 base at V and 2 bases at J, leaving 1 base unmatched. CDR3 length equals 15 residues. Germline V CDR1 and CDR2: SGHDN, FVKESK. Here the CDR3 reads CASSQVDRAGNTIYF. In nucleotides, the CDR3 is TGTGCCAGCAGCCAAGTGGACAGGGCTGGAAACACCATATATTTT.

The CDR3 region has the DNA TGTGCCAGCAGGGTACTCTACAGGGGGCTCTACGAGCAGTACTTC. Protein product: CASRVLYRGLYEQYF. V is TRBV6-5 and J is TRBJ2-7; 9 bases are shared with TRBD1. CDR3 length equals 15 residues. Germline CDR1 is MNHEY and CDR2 is SVGAGI. V lost 6 bases, J lost 3 bases, and 9 bases stayed unmatched.

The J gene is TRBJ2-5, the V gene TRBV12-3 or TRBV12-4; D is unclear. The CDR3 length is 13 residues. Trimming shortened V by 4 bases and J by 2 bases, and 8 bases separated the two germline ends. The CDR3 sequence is CASSSHSQETQYF. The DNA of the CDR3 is TGTGCCAGCAGTTCCCACAGTCAAGAGACCCAGTACTTC.

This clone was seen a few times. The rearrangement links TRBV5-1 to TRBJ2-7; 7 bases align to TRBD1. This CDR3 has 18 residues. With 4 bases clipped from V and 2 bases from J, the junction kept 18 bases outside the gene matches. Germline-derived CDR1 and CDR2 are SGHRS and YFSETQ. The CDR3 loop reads CASSVLPPQGMGAYEQYF. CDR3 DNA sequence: TGCGCCAGCAGCGTCCTACCGCCACAGGGGATGGGGGCCTACGAGCAGTACTTC.

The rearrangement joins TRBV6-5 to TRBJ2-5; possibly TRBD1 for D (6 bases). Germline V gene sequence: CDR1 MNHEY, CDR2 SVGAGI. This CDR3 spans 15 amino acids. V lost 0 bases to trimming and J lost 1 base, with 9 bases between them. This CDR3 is CASSYSTGLQETQYF. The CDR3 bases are TGTGCCAGCAGTTACTCTACAGGGCTCCAAGAGACCCAGTACTTC.

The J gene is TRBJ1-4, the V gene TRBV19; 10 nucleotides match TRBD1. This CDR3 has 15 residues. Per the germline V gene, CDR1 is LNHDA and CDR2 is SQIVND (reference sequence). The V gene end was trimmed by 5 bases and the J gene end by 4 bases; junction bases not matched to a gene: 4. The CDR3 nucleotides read TGTGCCAGTAGTCCGAGGGACAGGGGTAATGAAAAACTGTTTTTT. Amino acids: CASSPRDRGNEKLFF.

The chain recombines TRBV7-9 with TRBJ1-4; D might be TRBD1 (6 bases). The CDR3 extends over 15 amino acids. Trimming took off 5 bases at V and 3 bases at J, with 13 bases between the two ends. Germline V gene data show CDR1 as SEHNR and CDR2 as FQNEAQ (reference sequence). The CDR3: CASSQSGVSNEKLFF. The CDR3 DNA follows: TGTGCCAGCAGCCAATCAGGGGTGTCTAATGAAAAACTGTTTTTT.

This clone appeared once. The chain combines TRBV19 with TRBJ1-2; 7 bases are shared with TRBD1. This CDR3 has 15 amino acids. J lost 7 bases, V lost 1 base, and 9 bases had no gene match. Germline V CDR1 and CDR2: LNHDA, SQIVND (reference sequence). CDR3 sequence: CASSIVPDRVGGYTF. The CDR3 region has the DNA TGTGCCAGTAGTATAGTCCCCGACAGGGTTGGTGGCTACACCTTC.

The CDR3 region has the DNA TGTGCCAGCAGTGAAGGGACAGGGGGAAGGAACACTGAAGCTTTCTTT. Its translation: CASSEGTGGRNTEAFF. This chain connects TRBV2 to TRBJ1-1; TRBD1 agrees at 10 bases. Trimming removed 1 base from V and 1 base from J; junction bases left unmatched: 3. This CDR3 region has 16 residues. CDR1 and CDR2 from the germline V gene are SNHLY and FYNNEI. Full variable domain (rest looked up from reference TRBV2 and TRBJ1-1): EPEVTQTPSHQVTQMGQEVILRCVPISNHLYFYWYRQILGQKVEFLVSFYNNEISEKSEIFDDQFSVERPDGSNFTLKIRSTKLEDSAMYFCASSEGTGGRNTEAFFGQGTRLTVV.

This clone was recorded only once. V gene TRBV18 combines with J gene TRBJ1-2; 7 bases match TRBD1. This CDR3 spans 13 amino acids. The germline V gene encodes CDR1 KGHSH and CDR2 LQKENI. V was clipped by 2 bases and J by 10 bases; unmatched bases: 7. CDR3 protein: CASSPGTDMLYTF. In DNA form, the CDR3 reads TGTGCCAGCTCACCAGGGACAGATATGCTCTACACCTTC.

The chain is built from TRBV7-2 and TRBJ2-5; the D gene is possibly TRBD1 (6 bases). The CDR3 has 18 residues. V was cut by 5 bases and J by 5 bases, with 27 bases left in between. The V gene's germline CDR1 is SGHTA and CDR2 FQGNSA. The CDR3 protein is CASSLGKPIRQVRETQYF. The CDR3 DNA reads TGTGCCAGCAGCCTAGGAAAACCGATACGACAGGTACGGGAGACCCAGTACTTC. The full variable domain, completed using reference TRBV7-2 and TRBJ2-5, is GAGVSQSPSNKVTEKGKDVELRCDPISGHTALYWYRQSLGQGLEFLIYFQGNSAPDKSGLPSDRFSAERTGGSVSTLTIQRTQQEDSAVYLCASSLGKPIRQVRETQYFGPGTRLLVL.

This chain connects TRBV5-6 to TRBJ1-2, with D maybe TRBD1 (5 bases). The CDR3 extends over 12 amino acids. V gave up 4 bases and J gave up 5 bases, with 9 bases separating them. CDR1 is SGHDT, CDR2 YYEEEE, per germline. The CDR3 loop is CASSPGGYGYTF. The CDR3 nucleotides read TGTGCCAGCAGCCCGGGGGGGTATGGCTACACCTTC.

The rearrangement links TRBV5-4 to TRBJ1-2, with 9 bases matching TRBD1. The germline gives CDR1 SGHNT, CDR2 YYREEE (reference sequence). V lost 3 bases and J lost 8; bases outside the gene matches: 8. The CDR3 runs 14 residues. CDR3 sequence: CASSSGTGRGGYTF. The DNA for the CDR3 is TGTGCCAGCAGCTCGGGGACAGGGAGGGGCGGCTACACCTTC.

The CDR3 protein is CASSHRDSTYNEQFF. The CDR3 bases are TGTGCCAGCAGCCACCGGGACTCTACCTACAATGAGCAGTTCTTC. The rearrangement links TRBV7-9 to TRBJ2-1; tentatively, D is TRBD2 (6 bases). This CDR3 spans 15 amino acids. Germline CDR1 is SEHNR and CDR2 is FQNEAQ (reference sequence). V was clipped by 5 bases and J by 2 bases, with 13 bases between them. Based on the CDR3 plus reference TRBV7-9 and TRBJ2-1, the full variable domain is DTGVSQNPRHKITKRGQNVTFRCDPISEHNRLYWYRQTLGQGPEFLTYFQNEAQLEKSRLLSDRFSAERPKGSFSTLEIQRTEQGDSAMYLCASSHRDSTYNEQFFGPGTRLTVL.

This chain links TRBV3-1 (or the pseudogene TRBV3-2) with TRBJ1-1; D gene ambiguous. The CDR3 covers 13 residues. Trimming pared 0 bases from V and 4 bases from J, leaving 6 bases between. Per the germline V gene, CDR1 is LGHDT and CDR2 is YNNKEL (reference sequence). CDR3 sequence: CASSQDTGTEAFF. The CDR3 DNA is TGTGCCAGCAGCCAAGATACCGGCACTGAAGCTTTCTTT.

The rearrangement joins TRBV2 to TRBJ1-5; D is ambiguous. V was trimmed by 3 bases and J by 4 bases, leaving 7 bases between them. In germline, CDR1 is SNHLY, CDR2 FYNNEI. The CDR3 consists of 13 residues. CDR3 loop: CASSEQTNQPQHF. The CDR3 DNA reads TGTGCCAGCAGTGAGCAAACAAATCAGCCCCAGCATTTT.

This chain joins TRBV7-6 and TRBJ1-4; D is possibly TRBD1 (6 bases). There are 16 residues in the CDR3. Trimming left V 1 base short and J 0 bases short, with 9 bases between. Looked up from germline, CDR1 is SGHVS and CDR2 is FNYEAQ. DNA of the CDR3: TGTGCCAGCAGCTTAGATAGGACAGCAACTAATGAAAAACTGTTTTTT. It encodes CASSLDRTATNEKLFF.

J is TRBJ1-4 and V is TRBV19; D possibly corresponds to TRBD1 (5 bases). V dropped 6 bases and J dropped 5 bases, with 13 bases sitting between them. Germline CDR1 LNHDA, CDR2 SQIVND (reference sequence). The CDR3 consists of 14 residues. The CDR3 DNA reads TGTGCCAGTAGGAGGCGGGGGGGGAATGAAAAACTGTTTTTT. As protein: CASRRRGGNEKLFF.

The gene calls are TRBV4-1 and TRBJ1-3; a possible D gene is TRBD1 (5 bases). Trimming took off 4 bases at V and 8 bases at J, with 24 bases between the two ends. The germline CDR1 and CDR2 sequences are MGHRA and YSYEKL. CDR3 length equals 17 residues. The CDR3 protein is CASSPLGIGRLGDTIYF. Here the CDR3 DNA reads TGCGCCAGCAGCCCCTTAGGGATAGGGAGGTTAGGGGACACCATATATTTT.

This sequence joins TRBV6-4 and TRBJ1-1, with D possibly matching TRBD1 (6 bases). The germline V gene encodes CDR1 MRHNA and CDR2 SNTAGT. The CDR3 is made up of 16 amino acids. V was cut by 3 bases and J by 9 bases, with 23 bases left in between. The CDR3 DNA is TGTGCCAGCAGTGAAGAGGGACCGTGGGTGGGGGCTCAAGCTTTCTTT. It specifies CASSEEGPWVGAQAFF.

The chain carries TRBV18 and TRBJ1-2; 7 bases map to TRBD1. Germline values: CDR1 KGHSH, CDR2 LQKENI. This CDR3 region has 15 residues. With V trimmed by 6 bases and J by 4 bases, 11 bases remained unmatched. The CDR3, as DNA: TGTGCCAGCTCGCAGCAGGGGGAAGTCAGCTATGGCTACACCTTC. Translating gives CASSQQGEVSYGYTF.

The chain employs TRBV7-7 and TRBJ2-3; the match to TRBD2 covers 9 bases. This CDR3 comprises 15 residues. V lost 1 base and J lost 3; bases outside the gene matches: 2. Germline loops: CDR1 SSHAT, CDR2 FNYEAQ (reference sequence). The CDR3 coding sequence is TGTGCCAGCAGCTTAGTAGCGGGGGAAACAGATACGCAGTATTTT. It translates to CASSLVAGETDTQYF.

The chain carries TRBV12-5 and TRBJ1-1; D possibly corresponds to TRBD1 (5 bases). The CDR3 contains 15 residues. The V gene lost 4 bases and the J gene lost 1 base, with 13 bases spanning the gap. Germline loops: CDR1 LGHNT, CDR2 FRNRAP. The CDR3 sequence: CASGSPSGQNTEAFF. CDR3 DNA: TGTGCTAGTGGTTCCCCCAGTGGACAGAACACTGAAGCTTTCTTT.

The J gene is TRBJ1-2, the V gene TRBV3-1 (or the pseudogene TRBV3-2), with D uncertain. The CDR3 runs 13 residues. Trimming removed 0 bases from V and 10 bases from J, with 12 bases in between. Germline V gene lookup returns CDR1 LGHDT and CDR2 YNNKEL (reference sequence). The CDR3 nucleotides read TGTGCCAGCAGCCAAGAAGTCTCCCGGTCCTACACCTTC. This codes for CASSQEVSRSYTF.

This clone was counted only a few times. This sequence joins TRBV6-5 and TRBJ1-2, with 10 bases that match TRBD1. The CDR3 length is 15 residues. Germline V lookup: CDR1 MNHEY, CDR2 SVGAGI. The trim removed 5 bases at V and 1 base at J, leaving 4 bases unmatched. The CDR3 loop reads CASSRGTGVNYGYTF. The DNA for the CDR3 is TGTGCCAGCAGTCGGGGGACAGGGGTTAACTATGGCTACACCTTC.

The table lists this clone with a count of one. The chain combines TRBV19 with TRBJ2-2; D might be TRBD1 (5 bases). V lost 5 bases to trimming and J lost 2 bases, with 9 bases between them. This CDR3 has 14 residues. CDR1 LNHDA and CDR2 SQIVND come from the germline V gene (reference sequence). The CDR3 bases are TGTGCCAGTAGTCTACGGACAAACACCGGGGAGCTGTTTTTT. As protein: CASSLRTNTGELFF.

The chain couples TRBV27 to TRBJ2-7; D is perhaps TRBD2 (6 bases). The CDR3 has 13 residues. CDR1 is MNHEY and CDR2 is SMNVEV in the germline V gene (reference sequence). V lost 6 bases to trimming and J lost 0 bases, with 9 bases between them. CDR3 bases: TGTGCCAGCAGCGGGGGTCTCTCCTACGAGCAGTACTTC. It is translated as CASSGGLSYEQYF.

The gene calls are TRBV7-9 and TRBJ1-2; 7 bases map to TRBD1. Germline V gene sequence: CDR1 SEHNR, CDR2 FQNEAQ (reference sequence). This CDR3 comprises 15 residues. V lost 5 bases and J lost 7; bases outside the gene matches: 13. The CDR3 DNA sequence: TGTGCCAGCAGCAATGGGACAGCCCAGGGCTTTGGCTACACCTTC. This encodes CASSNGTAQGFGYTF.